Following are 24 T cell receptor beta chains from one sample sequenced in a study of brain T cells in children with intractable seizures. Repertoires were generated with immunoSEQ multiplex PCR, while TCRdb's copy carries only in-frame clones and drops some. The repertoire holds about 120,000 clones, with approximately 94% as singletons. Specimen: peripheral blood, collected at surgery. Receptor source: a boy under two years old with hemimegalencephaly and intractable seizures.

The chain uses TRBV11-1 and TRBJ2-1, with TRBD2 matching 7 bases. The germline gives CDR1 SGHAT, CDR2 FQDESV (reference sequence). V was pared by 3 bases and J by 8 bases, with 7 bases of the junction left unmatched. This CDR3 is built from 14 residues. The CDR3, as DNA: TGTGCCAGCAGCTTGGGGGGGGAGGTCGATGAGCAGTTCTTC. Its translation: CASSLGGEVDEQFF.

The J gene is TRBJ2-7, the V gene TRBV4-1; D assignment may be TRBD1 or TRBD2 (5 bases each). This CDR3 has 16 amino acids. CDR1 is MGHRA and CDR2 is YSYEKL in the germline V gene. With 0 bases removed from V and 3 bases from J, the gap between germline ends came to 15 bases. CDR3 in DNA: TGCGCCAGCAGCCAAGAGGTGGGGGTCTATATCTACGAGCAGTACTTC. It yields the protein CASSQEVGVYIYEQYF.

As to this clone: This is likely an artifact of a read error, given a far larger clone one base away. This chain connects TRBV7-9 to TRBJ2-7, with 12 nucleotides matching TRBD2. The CDR3 has 15 residues. CDR1 SEHNR and CDR2 FQNEAQ come from the germline V gene (reference sequence). V lost 1 base to trimming and J lost 2 bases; unmatched junction nucleotides: 0. The chain's CDR3 is CASSLGTSGTYEQYF. CDR3 in DNA: TGTGCCAGCAGCTTAGGGACTAGCGGGACCTACGAGCAGTACTTC.

This sequence joins TRBV5-1 and TRBJ2-7, with a tentative D call TRBD2 (6 bases). Germline loops: CDR1 SGHRS, CDR2 YFSETQ. V shed 4 bases and J shed 5 bases, with 22 bases lying between them. The CDR3 sequence is 16 residues long. The chain's CDR3 is CASSPRDFRLSNEQYF. The CDR3 DNA reads TGCGCCAGCAGCCCGAGGGACTTCCGACTCTCGAACGAGCAGTACTTC.

The chain is built from TRBV5-4 and TRBJ2-2; no firm D call. The V and J ends lost 2 bases and 1 base respectively, with 3 bases between them. CDR1 is SGHNT, CDR2 YYREEE, per germline (reference sequence). The CDR3 runs 13 residues. Here the CDR3 DNA reads TGTGCCAGCAGCTTACAGAACACCGGGGAGCTGTTTTTT. It is translated as CASSLQNTGELFF.

The chain joins TRBV14 to TRBJ2-2; TRBD2 matches at 8 bases. This CDR3 has 14 residues. Germline trimming cut 0 bases from V and 9 bases from J; bases unmatched to any gene: 3. CDR1 and CDR2 (germline): SGHDN, FVKESK. The CDR3 region has the DNA TGTGCCAGCAGCCAAGAACTAGCGGAACGGGAGCTGTTTTTT. Its protein is CASSQELAERELFF.

The chain joins TRBV18 to TRBJ2-3, with TRBD1 identical over 7 bases. Germline V gives CDR1 KGHSH, CDR2 LQKENI. The CDR3 loop spans 15 amino acids. V was clipped by 3 bases and J by 2 bases; unmatched bases: 5. The DNA of the CDR3 is TGTGCCAGCTCACCCGGACAGGTCCACACAGATACGCAGTATTTT. It yields the protein CASSPGQVHTDTQYF. Filled out from reference TRBV18 and TRBJ2-3, the complete variable domain reads NAGVMQNPRHLVRRRGQEARLRCSPMKGHSHVYWYRQLPEEGLKFMVYLQKENIIDESGMPKERFSAEFPKEGPSILRIQQVVRGDSAAYFCASSPGQVHTDTQYFGPGTRLTVL.

This clone appeared a single time. CDR3 loop: CASSERAGSYNSPLHF. CDR3 DNA sequence: TGTGCCAGCAGTGAAAGGGCGGGCTCCTATAATTCACCCCTCCACTTT. The chain carries TRBV6-1 and TRBJ1-6; D not resolved. Trimming left V 2 bases short and J 0 bases short, with 8 bases between. Germline CDR1 MNHNS, CDR2 SASEGT. The CDR3 extends over 16 amino acids.

V and J are TRBV14 and TRBJ2-1, with 9 bases aligning to TRBD2. Germline CDR1 is SGHDN and CDR2 is FVKESK. This CDR3 is 15 amino acids long. V was clipped by 4 bases and J by 9 bases; unmatched bases: 10. The chain's CDR3 is CASSPRIAGVSEQFF. Here the CDR3 DNA reads TGTGCCAGCAGCCCGCGGATAGCGGGAGTTAGTGAGCAGTTCTTC.

The chain couples TRBV29-1 to TRBJ2-4, with D tentatively TRBD1 or TRBD2 (7 bases each). Germline CDR1 SQVTM, CDR2 ANQGSEA. With 4 bases removed from V and 6 bases from J, the gap between germline ends came to 10 bases. This CDR3 has 12 amino acids. The CDR3 loop reads CSVGEGANIQYF. DNA for the CDR3: TGCAGCGTTGGGGAGGGGGCAAACATTCAGTACTTC.

The chain links TRBV15 to TRBJ2-7; TRBD2 matches 16 bases. The V gene's germline CDR1 is LNHNV and CDR2 YYDKDF (reference sequence). Unmatched junction bases numbered 4, after V lost 5 bases and J lost 0 bases. This CDR3 has 17 amino acids. The CDR3 loop reads CATSFGTSGRGSYEQYF. The CDR3 region has the DNA TGTGCCACCAGCTTTGGGACTAGCGGGAGGGGCTCCTACGAGCAGTACTTC.

V is TRBV19 and J is TRBJ1-1, with a tentative D call TRBD1 (5 bases). CDR1 is LNHDA, CDR2 SQIVND, per germline (reference sequence). This CDR3 contains 14 residues. V was clipped by 5 bases and J by 5 bases, with 15 bases between them. The CDR3: CASSVQGRATEAFF. The CDR3 region has the DNA TGTGCCAGTAGTGTCCAGGGACGGGCAACTGAAGCTTTCTTT.

The rearrangement joins TRBV27 to TRBJ2-1, with D tentatively TRBD1 or TRBD2 (5 bases each). V was cut by 0 bases and J by 3 bases, with 12 bases left in between. The V gene's germline CDR1 is MNHEY and CDR2 SMNVEV (reference sequence). There are 16 residues in the CDR3. The CDR3 DNA follows: TGTGCCAGCAGTTTATCGATTGGGACCATCTACAATGAGCAGTTCTTC. Protein sequence: CASSLSIGTIYNEQFF.

The chain recombines TRBV24-1 with TRBJ2-1; D is unclear. The CDR3 contains 16 residues. The germline V and J ends were trimmed by 2 bases and 6 bases, with 16 bases remaining between them. CDR1 is KGHDR and CDR2 is SFDVKD in the germline V gene. This CDR3 is CATSDSNLGDFNEQFF. The DNA for the CDR3 is TGTGCCACCAGTGATTCCAACCTGGGTGATTTCAATGAGCAGTTCTTC.

The chain has TRBV9 and TRBJ2-3; TRBD2 matches at 10 bases. V was clipped by 4 bases and J by 5 bases; unmatched bases: 16. The length of the CDR3 is 18 residues. Germline V gives CDR1 SGDLS, CDR2 YYNGEE. The CDR3 DNA follows: TGTGCCAGCAGCCAATCCGCGACGAGCGGGAGGGTTATAGATACGCAGTATTTT. This encodes CASSQSATSGRVIDTQYF.

This chain uses TRBV5-5 with TRBJ2-4; D gene uncertain. Germline V gene sequence: CDR1 SGHKS, CDR2 YYEKEE (reference sequence). Trimming removed 0 bases at V and 0 bases at J, with 4 bases between. The CDR3 has 14 residues. CDR3 coding DNA: TGTGCCAGCAGCTTGGGTGTAGCCAAAAACATTCAGTACTTC. Amino acid sequence: CASSLGVAKNIQYF. The full variable domain, in which reference TRBV5-5 and TRBJ2-4 provide the parts outside the CDR3, is DAGVTQSPTHLIKTRGQQVTLRCSPISGHKSVSWYQQVLGQGPQFIFQYYEKEERGRGNFPDRFSARQFPNYSSELNVNALLLGDSALYLCASSLGVAKNIQYFGAGTRLSVL.

CDR3 coding DNA: TGTGCCAGCAGTCCCAGCATTAACTATGGCTACACCTTC. Its translation is CASSPSINYGYTF. The V and J genes are TRBV7-9 and TRBJ1-2, with D hard to call. Per the germline V gene, CDR1 is SEHNR and CDR2 is FQNEAQ (reference sequence). The CDR3 has 13 amino acids. Trimming shortened V by 6 bases and J by 1 base, and 9 bases separated the two germline ends.

The chain is built from TRBV4-1 and TRBJ2-1; D is ambiguous. Trimming removed 0 bases from V and 6 bases from J, with 6 bases in between. CDR1 is MGHRA and CDR2 is YSYEKL in the germline V gene. The CDR3 consists of 13 residues. CDR3 nucleotide sequence: TGCGCCAGCAGCCAAGATAAGGGCAATGAGCAGTTCTTC. It yields the protein CASSQDKGNEQFF.

The genes are TRBV7-9 and TRBJ1-2; tentatively, D is TRBD1 (6 bases). The germline CDR1 and CDR2 sequences are SEHNR and FQNEAQ (reference sequence). The CDR3 length is 14 residues. The V end lost 0 bases, the J end lost 6 bases, and 11 bases lay between the germline ends. CDR3 DNA: TGTGCCAGCAGCTTAGCAGGGGGGCGGGATGGCTACACCTTC. This gives the protein CASSLAGGRDGYTF.

V and J are TRBV7-9 and TRBJ2-7, with 8 bases aligning to TRBD1. The length of the CDR3 is 15 residues. J gave up 2 bases and V 5 bases, and 8 bases lay outside the gene matches. The germline V gene encodes CDR1 SEHNR and CDR2 FQNEAQ (reference sequence). The chain's CDR3 is CASSPVDRGTYEQYF. CDR3 DNA: TGTGCCAGCAGCCCGGTAGACAGGGGTACCTACGAGCAGTACTTC.

V is TRBV27 and J is TRBJ1-2; 7 nucleotides match TRBD1. With V trimmed by 5 bases and J by 8 bases, 11 bases remained unmatched. Per the germline V gene, CDR1 is MNHEY and CDR2 is SMNVEV (reference sequence). This CDR3 has 14 amino acids. In DNA form, the CDR3 reads TGTGCCAGCAGTGCCTACCGGGACAGAGGGGGCTACACCTTC. It is translated as CASSAYRDRGGYTF.

The genes are TRBV27 and TRBJ2-2; 9 bases are shared with TRBD2. V gave up 9 bases and J gave up 6 bases; unmatched junction bases: 14. The CDR3 extends over 16 amino acids. Germline CDR1 is MNHEY and CDR2 is SMNVEV (reference sequence). CDR3 amino acids: CARTTAGLACAGELFF. The DNA of the CDR3 is TGTGCCAGAACTACCGCGGGACTAGCTTGCGCCGGGGAGCTGTTTTTT.

The chain combines TRBV30 with TRBJ2-7; 8 bases map to TRBD2. This CDR3 is 13 amino acids long. The V gene's germline CDR1 is GTSNPN and CDR2 SVGIG (reference sequence). V was pared by 3 bases and J by 6 bases, with 7 bases of the junction left unmatched. CDR3 residues: CAWSGLAAREQYF. As DNA, the CDR3 is TGTGCCTGGAGCGGACTAGCCGCCCGCGAGCAGTACTTC.

The chain recombines TRBV7-3 with TRBJ2-1; D gene uncertain. This CDR3 contains 13 residues. CDR1 and CDR2 from the germline V gene are SGHTA and FQGTGA. Trimming removed 4 bases from V and 4 bases from J, with 8 bases in between. CDR3 region: CASSYNPYNEQFF. DNA for the CDR3: TGTGCCAGCAGCTACAATCCGTACAATGAGCAGTTCTTC.